The next 10 T cell receptor beta chains were all read from a single sample in a study of a mutant IDH1 vaccine in newly diagnosed glioma. Their recognized antigens are unknown. The method was immunoSEQ multiplex PCR; TCRdb's version includes in-frame clones alone and lacks a portion of them. The top ten hold 2% to 2.5% of the sample, which has 82,000 or so clones, 65% to 90% seen once. Time point meaning: week 23, last vaccination. Doses consisted of 300 ug of mutant IDH1 20-mer peptide each, paired with topical imiquimod. Sequencing used PBMCs, obtained from a glioma patient whose treatment included an IDH1 peptide vaccine. These receptors came from a man aged 25 to 40 with glioma. Some clones in this sample may be carry-over from other donors' samples.

This clone was counted a single time. V and J are TRBV27 and TRBJ2-1, with TRBD2 identical over 13 bases. Germline values: CDR1 MNHEY, CDR2 SMNVEV (reference sequence). V gave up 5 bases and J gave up 8 bases; unmatched junction bases: 12. The CDR3 extends over 17 amino acids. DNA for the CDR3: TGTGCCAGCAGTCCTGGGCACGGGACTAGCGGGAACCATGAGCAGTTCTTC. Translated, it gives CASSPGHGTSGNHEQFF.

The chain carries TRBV18 and TRBJ2-1, with 9 positions matching TRBD2. J gave up 7 bases and V 4 bases, and 2 bases lay outside the gene matches. The CDR3 has 13 residues. Germline CDR1 KGHSH, CDR2 LQKENI. CDR3 loop: CASSLAGVNEQFF. CDR3 in DNA: TGTGCCAGCTCACTAGCGGGAGTTAATGAGCAGTTCTTC.

The chain uses TRBV9 and TRBJ2-3; D unclear. The ends were cut back, 4 bases at V and 4 bases at J, with 22 bases in the middle. This CDR3 is built from 17 residues. Germline V CDR1 and CDR2: SGDLS, YYNGEE. This CDR3 is CASSSHSETPGPDTQYF. For the CDR3, the DNA is TGTGCCAGCAGCTCCCACTCAGAGACACCAGGACCAGATACGCAGTATTTT. The whole variable domain, filled in from reference TRBV9 and TRBJ2-3, reads DSGVTQTPKHLITATGQRVTLRCSPRSGDLSVYWYQQSLDQGLQFLIQYYNGEERAKGNILERFSAQQFPDLHSELNLSSLELGDSALYFCASSSHSETPGPDTQYFGPGTRLTVL.

This clone was observed once. V usage is TRBV7-2 and J usage is TRBJ2-2; D ambiguous. Germline loops: CDR1 SGHTA, CDR2 FQGNSA. The CDR3 is made up of 16 amino acids. Trimming left V 5 bases short and J 5 bases short, with 18 bases between. CDR3 amino acids: CASSLTPPRVTGELFF. DNA for the CDR3: TGTGCCAGCAGCCTCACTCCACCCCGGGTGACCGGGGAGCTGTTTTTT. Using reference TRBV7-2 and TRBJ2-2 for the parts outside the CDR3, the full variable domain is GAGVSQSPSNKVTEKGKDVELRCDPISGHTALYWYRQSLGQGLEFLIYFQGNSAPDKSGLPSDRFSAERTGGSVSTLTIQRTQQEDSAVYLCASSLTPPRVTGELFFGEGSRLTVL.

The gene calls are TRBV7-2 and TRBJ2-7; TRBD2 aligns across 10 bases. The CDR3 totals 15 residues. Germline assignment: CDR1 SGHTA and CDR2 FQGNSA. J gave up 0 bases and V 5 bases, and 4 bases lay outside the gene matches. The CDR3 loop reads CASSDLAGASYEQYF. DNA for the CDR3: TGTGCCAGCAGCGATCTAGCGGGGGCCTCCTACGAGCAGTACTTC.

This chain links TRBV5-1 with TRBJ2-2; 16 bases match TRBD2. Germline V gives CDR1 SGHRS, CDR2 YFSETQ. J was trimmed by 1 base and V by 6 bases; bases with no gene match: 3. This CDR3 has 17 amino acids. CDR3 nucleotide sequence: TGCGCCAGCAAGGGACTAGCGGGAGGGCTGAACACCGGGGAGCTGTTTTTT. Translating it yields CASKGLAGGLNTGELFF.

This chain connects TRBV20-1 to TRBJ1-4; D not resolved. V dropped 5 bases and J dropped 7 bases, with 8 bases sitting between them. From germline, CDR1 is DFQATT and CDR2 SNEGSKA (reference sequence). The CDR3 is 11 residues long. The DNA of the CDR3 is TGCAGTGCTGCGCAAGGTGAAAAACTGTTTTTT. The encoded protein is CSAAQGEKLFF.

This clone was seen once. The CDR3 sequence: CASSLNTGLSGNTIYF. The CDR3 nucleotides read TGTGCCAGCAGCTTGAACACAGGCCTCTCTGGAAACACCATATATTTT. This chain uses TRBV5-4 with TRBJ1-3; D might be TRBD1 (5 bases). The CDR3 length is 16 residues. Trimming took 1 base from V and 0 from J, leaving 11 bases between them. The germline CDR1 and CDR2 sequences are SGHNT and YYREEE (reference sequence).

V is TRBV30 and J is TRBJ2-1; maybe TRBD2 (6 bases). The V gene's germline CDR1 is GTSNPN and CDR2 SVGIG (reference sequence). The V and J ends lost 5 bases and 10 bases respectively, with 12 bases between them. This CDR3 region has 11 residues. The CDR3 protein is CAWAGGHEQFF. Written as DNA, the CDR3 is TGTGCCTGGGCCGGAGGGCACGAGCAGTTCTTC. The whole variable domain, filled in from reference TRBV30 and TRBJ2-1, reads SQTIHQWPATLVQPVGSPLSLECTVEGTSNPNLYWYRQAAGRGLQLLFYSVGIGQISSEVPQNLSASRPQDRQFILSSKKLLLSDSGFYLCAWAGGHEQFFGPGTRLTVL.

The CDR3 DNA sequence: TGTGCCTGGAATTGGCGGGAGGAAGGTGAGCAGTTCTTC. It encodes CAWNWREEGEQFF. The chain links TRBV30 to TRBJ2-1; 8 bases line up with TRBD2. J lost 9 bases, V lost 4 bases, and 8 bases had no gene match. The V gene's germline CDR1 is GTSNPN and CDR2 SVGIG (reference sequence). This CDR3 has 13 amino acids.